This TCR beta chain appears in the sequencing data of a study of CD8 T cells in ankylosing spondylitis. TCRdb called the 5' RACE reads again in MiXCR, with one record for every CDR3 protein. In the table there are 340,000 or so distinct CDR3 sequences, around 15% of which are singletons. CDR3 length: 15 amino acids. Germline assignment: CDR1 ENHRY and CDR2 SYGVKD. Trimming removed 10 bases from V and 4 bases from J; junction bases left unmatched: 13. The source is a male donor with ankylosing spondylitis or in good health (not recorded which). The V call is TRBV10-3, the J call TRBJ2-3, with TRBD2 identical over 8 bases. The sequenced material came from blood, either unsorted or a sorted T cell fraction (not recorded which). The CDR3 reads CATSGAGGFADTQYF. CDR3 in DNA: TGTGCCACCTCAGGGGCGGGAGGTTTCGCAGATACGCAGTATTTT.